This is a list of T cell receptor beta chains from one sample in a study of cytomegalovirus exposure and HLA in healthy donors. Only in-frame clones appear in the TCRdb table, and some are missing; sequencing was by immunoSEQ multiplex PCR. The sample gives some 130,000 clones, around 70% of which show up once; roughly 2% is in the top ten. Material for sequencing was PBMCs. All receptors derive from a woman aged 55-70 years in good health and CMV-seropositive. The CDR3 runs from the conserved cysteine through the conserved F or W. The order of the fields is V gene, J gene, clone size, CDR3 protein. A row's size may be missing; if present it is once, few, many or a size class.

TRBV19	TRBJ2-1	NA	CATSNSGSISYEQFF
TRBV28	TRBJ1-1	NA	CASSLRRGQAFF
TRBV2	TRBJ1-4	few	CASRATGGNEKLFF
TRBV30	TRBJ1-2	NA	CAWSVLRGGYTF
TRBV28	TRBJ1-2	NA	CASRSPGTGAGGYTF
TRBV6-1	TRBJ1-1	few	CATQDNQRWTEAFF
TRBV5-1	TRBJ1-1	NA	CASSLREARDTEAFF
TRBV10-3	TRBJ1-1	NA	CAAGQGKLNTEAFF
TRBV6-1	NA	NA	CASSSQRAGAYEQYF
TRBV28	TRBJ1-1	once	CASSSLAAPGTEAFF
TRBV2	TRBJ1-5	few	CASGGQSQPQHF
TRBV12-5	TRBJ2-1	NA	CASGLQSSGTLIEQFF
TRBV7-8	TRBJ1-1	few	CASSSQGDLTEAFF
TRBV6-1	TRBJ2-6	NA	CASRAGLSGANVLTF
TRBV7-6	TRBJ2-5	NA	CASSLDGDYGTQYF
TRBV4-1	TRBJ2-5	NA	CASSPAPDRGKGETQYF
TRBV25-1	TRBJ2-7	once	CASSRDRPTYEQYF
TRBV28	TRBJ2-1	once	CASSPRGRGFDEQFF
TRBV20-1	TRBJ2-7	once	CSADTGGQQYF
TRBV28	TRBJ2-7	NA	CASSFQGPGGYEQYF
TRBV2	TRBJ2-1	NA	CASRSTPGTSYNEQFF
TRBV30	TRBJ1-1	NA	CAWSSGGGTEAFF
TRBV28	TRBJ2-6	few	CASSREPSGANVLTF
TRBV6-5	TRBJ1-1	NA	CASSYGTANTEAFF
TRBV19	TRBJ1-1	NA	CATSSGGFTEAFF
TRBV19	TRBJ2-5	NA	CASTPVGGRQETQYF
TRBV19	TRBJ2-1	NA	CASTLFGGAAYNEQFF
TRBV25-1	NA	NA	CASSRGAEQYF
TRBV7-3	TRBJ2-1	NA	CASSSSGRRDEQFF
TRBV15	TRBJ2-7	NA	CATSRVGSGNTYEQYF
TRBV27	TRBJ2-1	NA	CASSSPKSSSYNEQFF
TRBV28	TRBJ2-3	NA	CASSSPIPRTDHTDTQYF
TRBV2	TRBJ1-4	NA	CASTLQGTNEKLFF
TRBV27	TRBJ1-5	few	CASSTVGQGVSQPQHF
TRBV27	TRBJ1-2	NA	CASSVQGAYGYTF
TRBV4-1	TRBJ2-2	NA	CASSQVPGANTGELFF
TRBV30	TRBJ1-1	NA	CAWRASRDRWVNTEAFF
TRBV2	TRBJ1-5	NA	CASRAGTYSNQPQHF
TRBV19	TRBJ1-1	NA	CASSIGWGTRGGPNTEAFF
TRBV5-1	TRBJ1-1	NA	CASSLERGGNTEAFF
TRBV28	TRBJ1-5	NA	CASSLLWDSSNQPQHF
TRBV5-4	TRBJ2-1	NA	CASSPGTGVEQFF
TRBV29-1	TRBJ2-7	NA	CSVAWDTNYEQYF
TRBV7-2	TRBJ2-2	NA	CASSPWGGNRAGELFF